The 6 T cell receptor beta chains given below trace back to one sample, sequenced in a study of blood T cell repertoires in COVID-19. Profiling relied on immunoSEQ multiplex PCR, and the TCRdb table lists in-frame clones only, not all of them. The table shows approximately 240,000 clones, with 65% to 85% occurring only once. The specimen was peripheral blood. These receptors originate from a woman aged 55-69 years with acute or convalescent COVID-19.

The V gene is TRBV4-3, the J gene TRBJ2-3; no firm D call. V lost 1 base and J lost 0, with 8 bases in between. The CDR3 contains 15 residues. Per germline, CDR1 LGHNA and CDR2 YSLEER. The CDR3 loop is CASSQGILSTDTQYF. CDR3 coding DNA: TGCGCCAGCAGCCAAGGTATCCTGAGCACAGATACGCAGTATTTT.

The V gene is TRBV10-3, the J gene TRBJ2-5; TRBD2 is a possible D gene (6 bases). Germline values: CDR1 ENHRY, CDR2 SYGVKD. V lost 2 bases and J 6 bases, leaving 19 bases between the germline ends. This CDR3 comprises 16 residues. Written as DNA, the CDR3 is TGTGCCATCAGTGAGAGAGGGACTTATAAAAGAAAGACCCAGTACTTC. Translated, it gives CAISERGTYKRKTQYF.

This clone was counted a single time. V and J are TRBV10-2 and TRBJ2-7, with 7 positions matching TRBD1. V lost 6 bases, J lost 0 bases, and 11 bases stayed unmatched. CDR3 length: 16 amino acids. Germline V gene sequence: CDR1 WSHSY, CDR2 SAAADI. The CDR3, as DNA: TGCGCCAGCAGGGAACAAACAGGGGTCACCTCCTACGAGCAGTACTTC. The encoded protein is CASREQTGVTSYEQYF.

This clone has more than one count but fewer than ten. This sequence joins TRBV4-2 and TRBJ1-3; D remains ambiguous. Germline CDR1 and CDR2: LGHNA and YNFKEQ. The V end lost 0 bases, the J end lost 0 bases, and 9 bases lay between the germline ends. The CDR3 consists of 16 residues. CDR3 sequence (DNA): TGTGCCAGCAGCCAAGATGAGGGCACCTCTGGAAACACCATATATTTT. It encodes CASSQDEGTSGNTIYF.

There are a few counts of this clone. CDR3 in DNA: TGTGCCATCAGCCCACAACCACATGGCTACACCTTC. It encodes CAISPQPHGYTF. This sequence joins TRBV10-3 and TRBJ1-2; D is unclear. Germline V lookup: CDR1 ENHRY, CDR2 SYGVKD. CDR3 length: 12 amino acids. The V end was cut by 6 bases, the J end by 6 bases, with 11 bases between.

This chain connects TRBV4-3 to TRBJ2-1; D is perhaps TRBD1 (5 bases). CDR3 length: 16 residues. Germline CDR1 is LGHNA and CDR2 is YSLEER. Trimming shortened V by 1 base and J by 2 bases, and 12 bases separated the two germline ends. The CDR3 DNA is TGCGCCAGCAGCCAAGGGGGCATTCGAGCCTACAATGAGCAGTTCTTC. This encodes CASSQGGIRAYNEQFF.